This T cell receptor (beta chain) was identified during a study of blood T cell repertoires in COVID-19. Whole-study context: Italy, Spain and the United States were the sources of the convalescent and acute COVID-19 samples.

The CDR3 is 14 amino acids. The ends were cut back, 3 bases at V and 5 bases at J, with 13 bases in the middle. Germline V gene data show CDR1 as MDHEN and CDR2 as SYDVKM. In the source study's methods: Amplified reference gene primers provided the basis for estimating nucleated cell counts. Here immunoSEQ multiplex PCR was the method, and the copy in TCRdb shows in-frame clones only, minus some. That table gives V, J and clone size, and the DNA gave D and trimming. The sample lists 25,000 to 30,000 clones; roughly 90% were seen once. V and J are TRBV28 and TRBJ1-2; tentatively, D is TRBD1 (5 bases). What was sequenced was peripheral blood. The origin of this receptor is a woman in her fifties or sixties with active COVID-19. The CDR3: CASSFRGADYGYTF. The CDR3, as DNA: TGTGCCAGCAGTTTTAGGGGCGCGGATTATGGCTACACCTTC.